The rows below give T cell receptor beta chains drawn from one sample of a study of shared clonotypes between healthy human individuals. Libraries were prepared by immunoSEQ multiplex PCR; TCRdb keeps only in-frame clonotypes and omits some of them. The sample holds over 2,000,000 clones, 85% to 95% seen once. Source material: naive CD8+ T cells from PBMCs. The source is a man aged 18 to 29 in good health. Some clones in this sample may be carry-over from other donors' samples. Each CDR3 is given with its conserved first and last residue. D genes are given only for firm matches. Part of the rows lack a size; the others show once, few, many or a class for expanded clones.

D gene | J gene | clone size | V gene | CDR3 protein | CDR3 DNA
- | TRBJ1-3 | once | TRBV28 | CASSPPTHSGNTIYF | TGTGCCAGCAGCCCGCCGACGCACTCTGGAAACACCATATATTTT
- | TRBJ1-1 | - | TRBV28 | CASSLAENTEAFF | TGTGCCAGCAGTTTGGCAGAGAACACTGAAGCTTTCTTT
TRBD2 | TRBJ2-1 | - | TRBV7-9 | CASSHIPGGSHEQFF | TGTGCCAGCAGCCACATCCCCGGCGGGAGCCATGAGCAGTTCTTC
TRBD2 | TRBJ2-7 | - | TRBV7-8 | CASSLLQFHGGGLSYEQYF | TGTGCCAGCAGCTTGTTGCAGTTTCACGGGGGGGGCTTATCCTACGAGCAGTACTTC
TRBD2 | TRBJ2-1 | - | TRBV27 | CASSRIAGGEQFF | TGTGCCAGCAGCCGCATCGCGGGGGGTGAGCAGTTCTTC
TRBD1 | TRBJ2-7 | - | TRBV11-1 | CASSFGDSPTYEQYF | TGTGCCAGCAGCTTTGGGGACAGTCCAACCTACGAGCAGTACTTC
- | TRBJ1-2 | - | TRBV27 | CASSLSAHYGYTF | TGTGCCAGCAGTTTATCAGCTCACTATGGCTACACCTTC
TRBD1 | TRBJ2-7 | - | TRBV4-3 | CASSQGTGTYEQYF | TGCGCCAGCAGCCAAGGGACAGGTACCTACGAGCAGTACTTC
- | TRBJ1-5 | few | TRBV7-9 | CASSLSGGGNQPQHF | TGTGCCAGCAGCTTATCGGGCGGGGGGAATCAGCCCCAGCATTTT
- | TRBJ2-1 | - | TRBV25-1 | CASSEGGSGLGEQFF | TGTGCCAGCAGTGAAGGGGGCAGTGGTTTGGGTGAGCAGTTCTTC
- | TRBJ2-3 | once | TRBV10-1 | CASIPEGTDTQYF | TGCGCCAGCATCCCAGAGGGAACAGATACGCAGTATTTT
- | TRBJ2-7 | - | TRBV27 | CASSFRGRGGYEQYF | TGTGCCAGCAGTTTTAGGGGGAGAGGAGGCTACGAGCAGTACTTC
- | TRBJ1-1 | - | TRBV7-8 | CASSLAEGSTEAFF | TGTGCCAGCAGCTTAGCCGAAGGGAGCACTGAAGCTTTCTTT
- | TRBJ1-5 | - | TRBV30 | CAWSVRRGWDNQPQHF | TGTGCCTGGAGTGTACGCCGGGGATGGGACAATCAGCCCCAGCATTTT
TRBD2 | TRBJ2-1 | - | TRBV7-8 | CASSLDLAGVDEQFF | TGTGCCAGCAGCTTAGATCTAGCGGGAGTAGATGAGCAGTTCTTC
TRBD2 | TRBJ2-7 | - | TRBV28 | CASRPPGLSTYEQYF | TGTGCCAGCAGGCCCCCGGGACTATCCACCTACGAGCAGTACTTC
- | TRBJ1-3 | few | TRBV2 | CASSDNLMSSGNTIYF | TGTGCCAGCAGTGACAACCTAATGTCATCTGGAAACACCATATATTTT
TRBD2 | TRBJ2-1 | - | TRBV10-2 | CASSTSGSAYNEQFF | TGCGCCAGCAGTACTAGCGGGAGCGCCTACAATGAGCAGTTCTTC
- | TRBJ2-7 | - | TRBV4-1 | CASSQEASSYEQYF | TGCGCCAGCAGCCAAGAGGCCAGCTCCTACGAGCAGTACTTC
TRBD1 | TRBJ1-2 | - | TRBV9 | CASSVEGQGPRGYTF | TGTGCCAGCAGCGTAGAAGGACAGGGTCCCCGAGGCTACACCTTC
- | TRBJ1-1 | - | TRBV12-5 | CASGWGRTEAFF | TGTGCTAGTGGTTGGGGGAGGACTGAAGCTTTCTTT
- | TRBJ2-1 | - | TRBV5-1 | CASSLARSGTYNEQFF | TGCGCCAGCAGCTTGGCCCGGAGTGGCACCTACAATGAGCAGTTCTTC
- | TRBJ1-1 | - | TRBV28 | CASSLWGRTLTEAFF | TGTGCCAGCAGTTTATGGGGCAGAACCCTCACTGAAGCTTTCTTT
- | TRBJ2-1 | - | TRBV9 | CASSVNSYNEQFF | TGTGCCAGCAGCGTAAACTCCTACAATGAGCAGTTCTTC
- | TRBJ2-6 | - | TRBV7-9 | CASSQQVAGANVLTF | TGTGCCAGCAGCCAACAGGTCGCCGGGGCCAACGTCCTGACTTTC
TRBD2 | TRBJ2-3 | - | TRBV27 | CASSLLRTSGSPDTQYF | TGTGCCAGCAGTTTACTCCGGACTAGCGGGAGCCCGGATACGCAGTATTTT
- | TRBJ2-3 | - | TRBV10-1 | CASSGPPHGESTDTQYF | TGCGCCAGCAGTGGCCCTCCTCATGGGGAATCCACAGATACGCAGTATTTT
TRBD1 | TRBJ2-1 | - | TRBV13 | CASRDSPHEQFF | TGTGCCAGCCGGGACAGCCCCCATGAGCAGTTCTTC
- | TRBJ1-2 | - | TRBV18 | CASSPYRPPGEGTRAYGYTF | TGTGCCAGCTCACCCTACCGGCCTCCGGGGGAGGGAACCCGCGCCTATGGCTACACCTTC
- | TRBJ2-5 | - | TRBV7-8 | CASSFPGGQETQYF | TGTGCCAGCAGCTTCCCTGGCGGGCAGGAGACCCAGTACTTC
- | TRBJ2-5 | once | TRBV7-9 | CAGGQGETQYF | TGTGCCGGAGGACAAGGGGAGACCCAGTACTTC
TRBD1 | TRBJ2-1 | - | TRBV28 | CASTVGQGMWPYNEQFF | TGTGCCAGCACGGTCGGACAGGGCATGTGGCCCTACAATGAGCAGTTCTTC
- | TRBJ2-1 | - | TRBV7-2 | CASGDAPYNEQFF | TGTGCCAGCGGGGACGCTCCATACAATGAGCAGTTCTTC
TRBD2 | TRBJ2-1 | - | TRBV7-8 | CASSRTNLAGYNEQFF | TGTGCCAGCAGCCGCACCAATCTAGCGGGGTACAATGAGCAGTTCTTC
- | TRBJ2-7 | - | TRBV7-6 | CASSPGFTYEQYF | TGTGCCAGCAGCCCGGGATTCACCTACGAGCAGTACTTC
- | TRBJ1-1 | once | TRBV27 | CASSLPRDTMNTEAFF | TGTGCCAGCAGTCTCCCGCGGGACACCATGAACACTGAAGCTTTCTTT
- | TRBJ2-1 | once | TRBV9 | CASSDPYNEQFF | TGTGCCAGCAGCGACCCCTACAATGAGCAGTTCTTC
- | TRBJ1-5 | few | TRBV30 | CASGQGINQPQHF | TGTGCCTCGGGGCAGGGGATCAATCAGCCCCAGCATTTT
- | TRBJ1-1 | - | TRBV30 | CAWSMGTEAFF | TGTGCCTGGAGCATGGGAACCGAAGCTTTCTTT
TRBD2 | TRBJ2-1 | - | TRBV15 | CATSGGLVEFGEQFF | TGTGCCACCAGCGGCGGACTAGTAGAGTTTGGTGAGCAGTTCTTC
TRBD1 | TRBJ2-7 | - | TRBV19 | CASSAIPGTDYEQYF | TGTGCCAGTAGTGCCATCCCCGGGACAGATTACGAGCAGTACTTC
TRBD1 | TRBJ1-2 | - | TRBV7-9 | CASSRPGTGIYGYTF | TGTGCCAGCAGCCGTCCCGGGACAGGGATCTATGGCTACACCTTC